This TCR beta chain was obtained from a study of cytomegalovirus exposure and HLA in healthy donors (dated by TCRdb to the late 2010s). Regarding the research as a whole: An earlier analysis of a few hundred of the donors reported 250 to 300 Gb of sequence data and 95 million to 120 million unique TCR beta sequences obtained from about 170 million T cells. Approximately 310 gigabases of sequencing data and roughly 81 million unique TCR sequences made up an early release that covered approximately 700 HLA-typed donors. Of the approximately 400 genotyped donors, 80% to 90% were placed in the genetic ancestry cluster associated with self-reported Caucasian donors. The study aimed to test whether signatures of past pathogen exposure could be identified by cataloging public T cell receptors. Using immunosequencing, the study profiled T cell repertoires from 500 to 800 subjects and related those repertoires to cytomegalovirus serostatus. A separate validation cohort of about 110 different subjects was used in addition to the approximately 610-subject first cohort. To predict cytomegalovirus infection status, the study brought together high-throughput TCR immunosequencing, statistical association of individual TCRs with disease status, and machine learning. A later analysis re-analyzed previously published TCR beta repertoires from 660 or so donors and added high-resolution HLA genotyping to study TCR occurrence patterns. In the later analysis, no new phenotypic data were used to find candidate immune exposures; instead, reliance was placed on TCR beta sequences and their occurrence across donors. In an earlier analysis of more than 550 of the donors, high-throughput TCR beta sequencing was used to judge whether each TCR beta V gene segment behaved as functional or pseudogenic. Alongside the repertoire data, information on donor age, sex, ethnicity and CMV serostatus was compiled. Genome-wide SNP genotypes for about three fifths of the 666 donors were used in a later genetic analysis, which treated that subset as a discovery cohort. Every discovery cohort repertoire had been produced on one sequencing platform. HLA typing covered class I and class II loci at four-digit resolution. The number of donors typed differed by locus, with about 629-640 for A, B, C, DRB1 and DQB1, 522 for DQA1, some 570 for DPA1, and around 430 for DPB1. Because of strong linkage in the cohort, roughly five DR-DQ haplotypes were treated as single units for association and clustering. Among 350 to 400 genotyped donors of the cohort, an average of 235,054 unique TCR beta nucleotide sequences were sequenced per donor, roughly 18% of them non-productive. Study-wide findings and limitations: The authors suggested that the approach could potentially be generalized to other disease states and immunological phenotypes. Correlated functional status among segregating V segments might reflect linkage disequilibrium, but an unknown experimental factor could not be ruled out. Most TCR sequences were observed very rarely across donors, whereas some public TCRs were present in many individuals. Some IMGT-functional V segments, including TRBV6-2 and TRBV6-3, could not be told apart with the 87-base-pair reads, so those segments were excluded. In a later analysis, HLA-associated TCR beta chains were found to be more clonally expanded and to have lower generation probabilities than equally common non-associated chains. The earlier analysis of a few hundred of the donors excluded 15 to 20 rarely observed V segments, including chromosome 9 orphons, because counts were too low. Specific HLA alleles were associated with 15,000 to 20,000 TCR beta sequences at a false discovery rate of 0.05 in a later analysis. In vitro tests confirmed that three of the cytomegalovirus-associated TCR beta chains recognize cytomegalovirus antigens. Because HLA typing was missing for some donors at each locus, association tests included only the typed subset. This cohort had only TCR beta chains sequenced, and the lack of alpha or paired-chain data limited which features could be detected. An association between a missense DCLRE1C variant and V-gene and J-gene trimming of TCR beta chains was found in a later genetic analysis and replicated in an independent cohort. According to a later analysis, parvovirus B19, influenza, CMV and Epstein-Barr virus appeared linked to several top co-occurrence clusters. Broadly in line with IMGT annotations, most TCR beta V segments showed up in productive rearrangements about 87% or about 30% of the time in an earlier analysis of a few hundred of the donors. Assigning TCR associations to individual alleles was difficult when HLA alleles, especially DR and DQ, strongly co-occurred. A cluster of highly shared sequence variants was judged likely to represent a technical artifact of the sequencing pipeline. A further reported finding was that TCR beta sequences accurately predicted the HLA-A and HLA-B alleles for most subjects in the first cohort. In a later analysis, the rate of TCR association differed among HLA loci, with DRB1 alleles having the most associated TCRs and HLA-C alleles having the fewest. CMV serostatus was the only immune exposure information available for the cohort. Compared with the roughly 600-donor mean, donors in an Asian-associated ancestry cluster had fewer N-insertions in productive TCRs, according to a later genetic analysis. Sequencing depth was assumed to be roughly uniform across donors in the presence/absence analyses, though that assumption may not hold. A total of 150 to 200 TCR beta chains were listed by the study as associated with cytomegalovirus. According to a later analysis, most CMV-associated TCR beta chains appeared to be HLA-restricted, and the HLA associations seemed to be driven largely by CMV exposure. In both the original and validation cohorts, the classifier was reported to diagnose cytomegalovirus status with high specificity and sensitivity.

Receptor libraries were prepared by the immunoSEQ multiplex PCR assay. For the multiplex PCR, a mixture combining 60 forward primers for TCR Vbeta segments and 13 reverse primers for TCR Jbeta segments was used. A multiplex PCR assay on genomic DNA amplified the CDR3 region of rearranged TCR beta genes. The amplified TCR beta libraries were sequenced on the Illumina HiSeq System as 87-base-pair reads. In the original analysis: A later analysis tallied around 87 million unique TCR beta chains across the approximately 670 repertoires, and around 10 million of those chains were shared by two or more donors. To remove PCR and sequencing errors, raw reads were error-corrected and collapsed into unique sequences using a nearest-neighbor algorithm that merged closely related sequences. To assign V, D and J gene segments, CDR3 sequences were aligned to IMGT reference sequences. For a sequence to be retained, at least a six-nucleotide match to both a V gene segment and a J gene segment was required. Rearrangements were classified as productive when the CDR3 lacked stop codons and remained in frame with V and J, and all other rearrangements were classified as non-productive. Following IMGT convention, CDR3 was defined as the stretch from the second conserved V-encoded cysteine to the conserved J-encoded phenylalanine. In an earlier analysis of 550 to 650 of the donors, sequences lacking an unambiguous match to a single V gene segment were excluded. An earlier analysis of over 450 of the donors classified V segments as functional when productive rearrangements were above 56.7% and as segregating when the standard deviation between donors was above 5%. A statistical classification framework was built for diagnosing cytomegalovirus status from the catalog of TCR beta chain sequences. In a later analysis, TCR nucleotide sequences were compared against IMGT/GENE-DB human TR gene sequences so that V and J genes could be assigned. In a later analysis, CDR3 sequences and most-parsimonious VDJ recombination scenarios were assigned using the TCRdist pipeline. In a later analysis, every TCR beta chain was defined by the combination of its CDR3 amino acid sequence and its V-gene family, and reads without a unique V-gene family were dropped. As a way to deal with suspected cross-contamination and a sequencing artifact, a later analysis dropped 640 or so nucleotide sequences that were highly shared and had low generation probability. A later analysis calculated a clonal expansion index for each public chain from normalized within-repertoire ranks of inferred template counts. In a later analysis, generation probabilities were computed using a VDJ recombination model fitted to out-of-frame rearrangements, and the results were checked against IGoR. In a later analysis, TCR-TCR, TCR-HLA and TCR-CMV co-occurrence was scored with hypergeometric tests, and a repertoire-size bias correction was applied to TCR pairs. To estimate false discovery rates, a later analysis permuted the HLA or CMV assignments 20 times. In a later analysis, co-occurring TCRs were grouped using DBSCAN, and TCRdist sequence similarity was added for clustering within HLA-allele-positive subsets. Co-occurrence clustering excluded repertoires with fewer than 30,000 or more than 120,000 public chains, plus five with anomalous nucleotide sharing. Sourced from immuneACCESS, this table was stored by TCRdb with only in-frame sequences that have V and J called. A share of the clones is absent; for the studies checked, an unresolved V gene accounts for under half, and the remainder has no known explanation. The DNA gave D and trimming, while V, J and clone size come from that table. The table for this sample lists around 150,000 clones; approximately 70% of them were counted only once. The biggest ten clones account for about an eighth of the sample.

Note on this clone: What this receptor recognizes is not known. Per-base quality was not reported, and no clone a single base away is much larger than it.

Reading the germline V gene gives CDR1 SQVTM and CDR2 ANQGSEA. The CDR3 has 12 amino acids, counting the end cysteine and phenylalanine. Only the CDR3 part of the read is kept: 36 bases, read in frame from the first base. Trimming removed 2 bases from V and 4 bases from J, leaving 8 bases between the germline ends. In total, about 650 healthy bone marrow donors made up the cohort. At the time of sampling, every cohort member was nominally healthy, though immune exposures that went unrecorded were likely present. Of the 666 cohort members, nearly 300 had a positive CMV serostatus and approximately 400 had a negative one, while no CMV serostatus was recorded for the donor. A peripheral blood sample was provided by each donor, and peripheral blood mononuclear cells were used for TCR beta sequencing. The Qiagen DNeasy Blood Extraction Kit was used to extract genomic DNA from the blood cell samples.

Sequencing was done on a sample of PBMCs. The clonotype was recovered from a human donor in good health. The sequence is built from TRBV29-1 and TRBJ1-2; no D gene is confidently identified. The nucleotides read TGCAGCGTTGAAAGCCGGAGCTATGGCTACACCTTC. Its amino acids are CSVESRSYGYTF.